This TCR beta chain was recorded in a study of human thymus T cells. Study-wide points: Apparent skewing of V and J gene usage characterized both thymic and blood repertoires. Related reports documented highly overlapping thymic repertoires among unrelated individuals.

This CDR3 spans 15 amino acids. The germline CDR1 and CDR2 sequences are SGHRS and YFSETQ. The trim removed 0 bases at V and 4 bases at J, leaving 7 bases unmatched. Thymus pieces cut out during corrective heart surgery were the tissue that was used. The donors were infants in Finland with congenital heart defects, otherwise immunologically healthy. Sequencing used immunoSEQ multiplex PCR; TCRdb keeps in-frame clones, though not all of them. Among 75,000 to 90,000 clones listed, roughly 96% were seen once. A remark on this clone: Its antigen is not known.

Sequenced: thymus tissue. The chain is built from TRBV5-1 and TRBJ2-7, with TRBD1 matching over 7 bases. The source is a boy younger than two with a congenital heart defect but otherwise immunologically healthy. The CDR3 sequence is CASSLGDRDRYEQYF. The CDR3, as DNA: TGCGCCAGCAGCTTGGGCGACAGGGATCGATACGAGCAGTACTTC.